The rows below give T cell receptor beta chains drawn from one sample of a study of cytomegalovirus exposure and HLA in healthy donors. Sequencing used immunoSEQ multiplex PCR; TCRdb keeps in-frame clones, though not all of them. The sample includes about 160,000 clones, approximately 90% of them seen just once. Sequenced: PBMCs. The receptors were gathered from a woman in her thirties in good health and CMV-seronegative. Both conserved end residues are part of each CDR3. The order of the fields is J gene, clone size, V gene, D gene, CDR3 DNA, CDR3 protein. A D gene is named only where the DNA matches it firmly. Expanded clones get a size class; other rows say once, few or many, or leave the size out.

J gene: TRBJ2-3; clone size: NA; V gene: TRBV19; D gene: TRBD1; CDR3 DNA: TGTGCCAGTAGTACGGGGACAGGGCATCAAGATACGCAGTATTTT; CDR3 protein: CASSTGTGHQDTQYF
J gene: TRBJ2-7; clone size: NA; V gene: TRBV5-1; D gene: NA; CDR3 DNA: TGCGCCAGCAGCTTGTGGCCGGCAGGGGCTTCGGCCGCCTTTGGCGAGCAGTACTTC; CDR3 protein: CASSLWPAGASAAFGEQYF
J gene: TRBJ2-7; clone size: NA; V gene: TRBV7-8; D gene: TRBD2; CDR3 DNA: TGTGCCAGCAGCTTGCTGGACTCTAGCGGGACCGAGCAGTACTTC; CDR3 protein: CASSLLDSSGTEQYF
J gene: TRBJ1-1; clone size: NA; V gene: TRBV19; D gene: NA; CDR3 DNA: TGTGCCAGTAGTATATTCAGTGAAGCTTTCTTT; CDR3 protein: CASSIFSEAFF
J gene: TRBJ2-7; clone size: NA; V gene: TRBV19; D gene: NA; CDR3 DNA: TGTGCCAGTAGTAAGACTCTCCCCATATACGAGCAGTACTTC; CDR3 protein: CASSKTLPIYEQYF
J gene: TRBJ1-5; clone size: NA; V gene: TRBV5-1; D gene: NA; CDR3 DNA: TGCGCCAGCAGCTTGGAAGGGTCCTTCGGGGATCAGCCCCAGCATTTT; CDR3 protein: CASSLEGSFGDQPQHF
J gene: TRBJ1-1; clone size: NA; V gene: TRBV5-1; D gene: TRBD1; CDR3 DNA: TGCGCCAGCAGCTTAGGCGGGACAGCGAACACTGAAGCTTTCTTT; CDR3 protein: CASSLGGTANTEAFF
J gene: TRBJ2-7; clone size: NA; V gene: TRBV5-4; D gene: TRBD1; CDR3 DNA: TGTGCCACCGGGACAGGACCTTGGGAGCAGTACTTC; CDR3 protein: CATGTGPWEQYF
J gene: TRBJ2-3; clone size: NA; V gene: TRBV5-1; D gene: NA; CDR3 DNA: TGCGCCAGCAGCTTGGGGACAGCCGCGGCAGATACGCAGTATTTT; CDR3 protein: CASSLGTAAADTQYF
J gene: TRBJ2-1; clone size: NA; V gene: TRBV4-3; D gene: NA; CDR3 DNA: TGCGCCAGCAGCGGATGGAACGGGGTGCATGAGCAGTTCTTC; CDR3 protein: CASSGWNGVHEQFF
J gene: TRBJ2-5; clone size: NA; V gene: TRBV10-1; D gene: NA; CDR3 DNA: TGCGCCAGCACTAGGGGGATCCAAGAGACCCAGTACTTC; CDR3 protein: CASTRGIQETQYF
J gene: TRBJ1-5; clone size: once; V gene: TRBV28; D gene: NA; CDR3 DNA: TGTGCCAGCAGTTTAGAGTTTAGCAATCAGCCCCAGCATTTT; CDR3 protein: CASSLEFSNQPQHF
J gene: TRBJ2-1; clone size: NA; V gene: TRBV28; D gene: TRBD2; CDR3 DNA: TGTGCCAGCAGTATTGGGGAGGGAGGAGCGTACAATGAGCAGTTCTTC; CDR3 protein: CASSIGEGGAYNEQFF
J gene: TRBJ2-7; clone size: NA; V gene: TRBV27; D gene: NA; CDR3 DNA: TGTGCCACCTATATGGCAGGGCGTCCCTACGAGCAGTACTTC; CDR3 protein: CATYMAGRPYEQYF
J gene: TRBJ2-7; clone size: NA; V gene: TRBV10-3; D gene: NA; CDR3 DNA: TGTGCCATCAGGGACAGCTCCTACGAGCAGTACTTC; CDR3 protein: CAIRDSSYEQYF
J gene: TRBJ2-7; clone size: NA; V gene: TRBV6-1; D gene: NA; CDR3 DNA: TGTGCCAGTCTTAGCGGTAGCTCCTACGAGCAGTACTTC; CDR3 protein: CASLSGSSYEQYF
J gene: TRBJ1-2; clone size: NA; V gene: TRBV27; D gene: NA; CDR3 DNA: TGTGCCAGCATGTCTACAGGAAGGGGGTATGGCTACACCTTC; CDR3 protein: CASMSTGRGYGYTF
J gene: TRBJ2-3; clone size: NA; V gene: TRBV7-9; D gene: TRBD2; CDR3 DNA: TGTGCCAGCAGCTTAGCTACTAGCGGAGCAGATACGCAGTATTTT; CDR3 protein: CASSLATSGADTQYF
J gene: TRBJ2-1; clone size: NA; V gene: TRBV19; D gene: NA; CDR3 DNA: TGTGCCAGTAGTAGCCTAGATGAGCAGTTCTTC; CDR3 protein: CASSSLDEQFF
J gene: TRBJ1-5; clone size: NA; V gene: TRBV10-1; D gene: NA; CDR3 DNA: TGCGCCAGCAGTGCCGGGGTCAATCAGCCCCAGCATTTT; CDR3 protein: CASSAGVNQPQHF
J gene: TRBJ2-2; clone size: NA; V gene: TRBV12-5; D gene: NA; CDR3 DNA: TGTGCTAGTGGTTTGGTAGAGGTGTCCGGGGAGCTGTTTTTT; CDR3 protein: CASGLVEVSGELFF
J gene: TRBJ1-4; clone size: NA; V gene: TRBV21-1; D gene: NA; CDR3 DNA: TGTGCCAGCAGCAAAGCAGAGGACGAGGGAGGGACTAATGAAAAACTGTTTTTT; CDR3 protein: CASSKAEDEGGTNEKLFF
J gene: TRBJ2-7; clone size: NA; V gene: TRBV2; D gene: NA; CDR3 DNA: TGTGCCAGCAGTGGGACCGGGACAAGGACCTTC; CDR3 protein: CASSGTGTRTF
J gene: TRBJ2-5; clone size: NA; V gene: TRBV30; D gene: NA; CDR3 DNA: TGTGCCTGGACAGGGTTTCAAGAGACCCAGTACTTC; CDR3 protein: CAWTGFQETQYF
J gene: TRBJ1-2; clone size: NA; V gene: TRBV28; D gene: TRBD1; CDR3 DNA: TGTGCCAGCAGTTTTGGGACAGGGGGTTTTGGCTACACCTTC; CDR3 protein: CASSFGTGGFGYTF
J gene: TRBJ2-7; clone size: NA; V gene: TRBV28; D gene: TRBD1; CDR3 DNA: TGTGCCAGCCCCCCTGCAGGACAGGGGGCATATATGGGATACGAGCAGTACTTC; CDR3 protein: CASPPAGQGAYMGYEQYF
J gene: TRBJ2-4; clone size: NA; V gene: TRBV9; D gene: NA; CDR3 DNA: TGTGCCAGCAGCGGACAGCAAAACATTCAGTACTTC; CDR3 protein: CASSGQQNIQYF
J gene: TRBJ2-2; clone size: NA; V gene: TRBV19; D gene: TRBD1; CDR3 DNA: TGTGCCAGTAGTATCGGACAGGGCACCGGGGAGCTGTTTTTT; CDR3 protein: CASSIGQGTGELFF
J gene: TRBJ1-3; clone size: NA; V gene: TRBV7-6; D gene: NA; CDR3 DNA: TGTGCCAGCAGCTTAACAGCTGGAAACACCATATATTTT; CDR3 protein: CASSLTAGNTIYF
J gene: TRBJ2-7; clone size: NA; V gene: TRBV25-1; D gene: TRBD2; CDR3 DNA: TGTGCCAGCAGTGCGGGAGGGCCGTACGAGCAGTACTTC; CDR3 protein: CASSAGGPYEQYF
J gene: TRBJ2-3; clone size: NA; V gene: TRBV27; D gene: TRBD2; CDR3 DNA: TGTGCCAGCAGTTTTCGACTAGCGGGAGGGCCGAGAGATACGCAGTATTTT; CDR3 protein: CASSFRLAGGPRDTQYF
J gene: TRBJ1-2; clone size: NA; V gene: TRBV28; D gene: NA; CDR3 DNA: TGTGCCAGCAGCTTCCCGGCAGGGCTCTATGGCTACACCTTC; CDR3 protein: CASSFPAGLYGYTF
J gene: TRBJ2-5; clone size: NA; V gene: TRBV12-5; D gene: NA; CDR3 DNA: TGTGCTAGTGCCCCAACAGGGAGCCAAGAGACCCAGTACTTC; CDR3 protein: CASAPTGSQETQYF
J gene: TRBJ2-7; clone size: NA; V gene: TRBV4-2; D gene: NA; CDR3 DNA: TGTGCCAGCAGCCAAGAGATCGCGCCGCGCGAGCAGTACTTC; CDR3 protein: CASSQEIAPREQYF
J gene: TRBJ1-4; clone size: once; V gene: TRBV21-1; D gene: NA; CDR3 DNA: TGTGCCAGCAGCGACGACAGATACACTCATCGGAATGAAAAACTGTTTTTT; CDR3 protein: CASSDDRYTHRNEKLFF
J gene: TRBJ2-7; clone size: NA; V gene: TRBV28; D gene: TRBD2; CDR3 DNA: TGTGCCAGCAGAGTAGCGGGAGGGCGCCTCCTCGAGCAGTACTTC; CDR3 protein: CASRVAGGRLLEQYF
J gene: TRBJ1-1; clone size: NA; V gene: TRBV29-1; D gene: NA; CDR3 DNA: TGCAGCGTTTTTAGGGGGAGAACTGAAGCTTTCTTT; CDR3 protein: CSVFRGRTEAFF
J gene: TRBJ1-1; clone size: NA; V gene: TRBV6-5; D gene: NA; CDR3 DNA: TGTGCCAGCAGTGGGCTGTACACTGAAGCTTTCTTT; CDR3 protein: CASSGLYTEAFF
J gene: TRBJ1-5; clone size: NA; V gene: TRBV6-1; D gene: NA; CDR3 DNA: TGTGCCAGCATCCCCGGCACAGGGAGCAATCAGCCCCAGCATTTT; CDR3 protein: CASIPGTGSNQPQHF
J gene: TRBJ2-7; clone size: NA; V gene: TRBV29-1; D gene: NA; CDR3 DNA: TGCAGCGTTGAATCCCGGGGAAACTACGAGCAGTACTTC; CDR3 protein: CSVESRGNYEQYF
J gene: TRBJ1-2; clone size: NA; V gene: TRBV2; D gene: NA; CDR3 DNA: TGTGCCAGCAGTCCAAACGACCTCAGGGGTAACTATGGCTACACCTTC; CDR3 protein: CASSPNDLRGNYGYTF
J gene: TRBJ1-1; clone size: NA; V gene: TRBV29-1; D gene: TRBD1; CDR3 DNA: TGCAGCGCAAAACAGGGGAGGACTGAAGCTTTCTTT; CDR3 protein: CSAKQGRTEAFF
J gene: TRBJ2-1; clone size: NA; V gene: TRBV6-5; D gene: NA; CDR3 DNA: TGTGCCAGCAGGGGGAGCGCCTACAATGAGCAGTTCTTC; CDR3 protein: CASRGSAYNEQFF
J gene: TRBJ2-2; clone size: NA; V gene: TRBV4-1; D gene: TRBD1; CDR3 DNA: TGCGCCAGCAGCCAACAGGGGGCGGTCACCGGGGAGCTGTTTTTT; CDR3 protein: CASSQQGAVTGELFF
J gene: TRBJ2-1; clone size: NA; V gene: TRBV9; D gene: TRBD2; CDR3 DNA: TGTGCCAGCGGAGGACTAGCGGGGTGGAGCTCCTACAATGAGCAGTTCTTC; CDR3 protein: CASGGLAGWSSYNEQFF
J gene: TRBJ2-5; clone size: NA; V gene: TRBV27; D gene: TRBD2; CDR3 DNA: TGTGCCAGCAGCCGACTAGCGAGGTGGGACCAAGAGACCCAGTACTTC; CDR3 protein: CASSRLARWDQETQYF
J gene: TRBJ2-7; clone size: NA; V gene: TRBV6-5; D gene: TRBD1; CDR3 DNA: TGTGCCAGCAGTTACACGGGACAGGCCTCCTACGAGCAGTACTTC; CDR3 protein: CASSYTGQASYEQYF